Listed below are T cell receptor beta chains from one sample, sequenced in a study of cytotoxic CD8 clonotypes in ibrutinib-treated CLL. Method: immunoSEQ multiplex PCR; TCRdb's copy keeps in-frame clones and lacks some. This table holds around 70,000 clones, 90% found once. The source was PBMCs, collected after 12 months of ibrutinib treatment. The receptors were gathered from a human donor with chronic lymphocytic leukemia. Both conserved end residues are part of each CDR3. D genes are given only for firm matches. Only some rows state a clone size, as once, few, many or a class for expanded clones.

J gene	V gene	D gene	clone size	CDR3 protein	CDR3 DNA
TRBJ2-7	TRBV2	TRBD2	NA	CASNDPPSGGPSEQYF	TGTGCCAGCAACGACCCCCCTAGCGGGGGCCCGAGCGAGCAGTACTTC
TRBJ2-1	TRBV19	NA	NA	CASSILSMGSYNEQFF	TGTGCCAGTAGTATATTGAGCATGGGCTCCTACAATGAGCAGTTCTTC
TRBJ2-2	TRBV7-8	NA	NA	CASSASRRDITPGSCFF	NA
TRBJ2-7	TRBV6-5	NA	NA	CASSPGPRAYEQYF	TGTGCCAGCAGCCCGGGTCCCAGGGCCTACGAGCAGTACTTC
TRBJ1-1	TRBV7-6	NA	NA	CASSLGTVLGDTEAFF	TGTGCCAGCAGCTTAGGTACTGTGCTCGGGGACACTGAAGCTTTCTTT
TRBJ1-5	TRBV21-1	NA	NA	CASSKRRLRGGTVINQPQHF	TGTGCCAGCAGCAAAAGGAGGCTCCGGGGGGGGACAGTCATCAATCAGCCCCAGCATTTT
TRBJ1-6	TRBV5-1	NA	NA	CASSLNPLANSPLHF	TGCGCCAGCAGCTTGAATCCCCTCGCGAATTCACCCCTCCACTTT
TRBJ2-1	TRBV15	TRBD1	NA	CATSREGTGVYNEQFF	TGTGCCACCAGCAGAGAAGGGACAGGGGTCTACAATGAGCAGTTCTTC
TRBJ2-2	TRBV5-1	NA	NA	CASSLVPGAGTGELFF	TGCGCCAGCAGCTTGGTACCGGGGGCTGGCACCGGGGAGCTGTTTTTT
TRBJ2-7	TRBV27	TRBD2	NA	CASSTQVGGFYEQYF	TGTGCCAGCAGCACGCAGGTGGGAGGGTTCTACGAGCAGTACTTC
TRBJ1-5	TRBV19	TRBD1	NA	CASSRGGQGVSNQPQHF	TGTGCCAGTAGTAGGGGGGGACAGGGCGTTAGCAATCAGCCCCAGCATTTT
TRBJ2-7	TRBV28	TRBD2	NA	CASSSSSGSYEQYF	TGTGCCAGCAGTTCAAGTAGCGGGAGCTACGAGCAGTACTTC
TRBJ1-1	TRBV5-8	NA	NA	CASSFLGGLESTEAFF	TGTGCCAGCAGCTTTTTAGGGGGTCTGGAAAGCACTGAAGCTTTCTTT
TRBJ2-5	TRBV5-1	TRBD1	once	CASSRTGASQETQYF	TGCGCCAGCAGCAGGACAGGGGCGTCACAAGAGACCCAGTACTTC
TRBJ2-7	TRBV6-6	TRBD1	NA	CASSRQGYEQYF	TGTGCCAGCAGTCGACAGGGGTACGAGCAGTACTTC
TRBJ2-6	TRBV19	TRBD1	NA	CASRTGSSGANVLTF	TGTGCCAGTAGGACAGGGTCCTCTGGGGCCAACGTCCTGACTTTC
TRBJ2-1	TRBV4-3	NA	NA	CASSQPLETYEQFF	TGCGCCAGCAGCCAACCCCTAGAAACATATGAGCAGTTCTTC
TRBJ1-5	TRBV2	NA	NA	CASMGDMLQPQHF	TGTGCCAGCATGGGGGACATGCTCCAGCCCCAGCATTTT
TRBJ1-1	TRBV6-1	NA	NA	CASSESPYTGIGTEAFF	TGTGCCAGCAGTGAAAGCCCTTATACAGGGATCGGCACTGAAGCTTTCTTT
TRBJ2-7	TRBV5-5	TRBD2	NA	CASSFYTGELAGVFREQYF	TGTGCCAGCAGCTTTTACACAGGGGAGCTAGCGGGAGTTTTCCGAGAGCAGTACTTC
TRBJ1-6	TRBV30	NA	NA	CAWSNQIAALHF	TGTGCCTGGAGTAATCAGATCGCAGCCCTCCACTTT
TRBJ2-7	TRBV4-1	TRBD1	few	CASSQGQSHYEQYF	TGCGCCAGCAGCCAGGGACAGAGCCACTACGAGCAGTACTTC
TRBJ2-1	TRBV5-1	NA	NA	CASSLDEYEQFF	TGCGCCAGCAGCTTGGACGAGTATGAGCAGTTCTTC
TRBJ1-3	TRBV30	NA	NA	CAWGGQGGNTIYF	TGTGCCTGGGGGGGGCAGGGAGGAAACACCATATATTTT
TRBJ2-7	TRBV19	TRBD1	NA	CASSDRDRGSYEQYF	TGTGCCAGTAGTGACCGGGACAGGGGGTCCTACGAGCAGTACTTC
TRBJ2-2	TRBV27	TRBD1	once	CASSLGRQGERELFF	TGTGCCAGCAGTTTAGGGCGACAGGGGGAGCGGGAGCTGTTTTTT
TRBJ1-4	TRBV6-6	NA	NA	CASCLGGEKLFF	TGTGCCAGTTGTTTGGGGGGTGAAAAACTGTTTTTT
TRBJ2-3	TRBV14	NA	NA	CASSLGLTDTQYF	TGTGCCAGCAGCCTCGGCCTCACAGATACGCAGTATTTT
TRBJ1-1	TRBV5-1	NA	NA	CASQPGDNSNTEAFF	TGCGCCAGCCAGCCTGGGGACAACTCGAACACTGAAGCTTTCTTT
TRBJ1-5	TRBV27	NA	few	CASKSPESNQPQHF	TGTGCCAGCAAGTCCCCAGAAAGCAATCAGCCCCAGCATTTT
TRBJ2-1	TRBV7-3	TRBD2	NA	CASSLRKTSGSDGNEQFF	TGTGCCAGCAGCTTAAGGAAGACTAGCGGGTCCGACGGCAATGAGCAGTTCTTC
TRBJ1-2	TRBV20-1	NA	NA	CSASIRYGYTF	TGCAGTGCTAGTATACGGTATGGCTACACCTTC
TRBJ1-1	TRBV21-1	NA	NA	CASSEGLNTEAFF	TGTGCCAGCAGCGAGGGCCTAAACACTGAAGCTTTCTTT
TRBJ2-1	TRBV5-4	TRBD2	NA	CASSDRASGYNEQFF	TGTGCCAGCAGCGATAGGGCTAGCGGCTACAATGAGCAGTTCTTC
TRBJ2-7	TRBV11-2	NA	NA	CASSFERTYEQYF	TGTGCCAGCAGCTTCGAAAGGACCTACGAGCAGTACTTC
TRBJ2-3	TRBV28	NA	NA	CASSLSGKRNTQYF	TGTGCCAGCAGTTTATCCGGGAAGCGTAATACGCAGTATTTT
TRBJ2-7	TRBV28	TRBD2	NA	CASSWGWGGPYEQYF	TGTGCCAGCAGTTGGGGTTGGGGGGGTCCCTACGAGCAGTACTTC
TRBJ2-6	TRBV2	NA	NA	CASNFLGSGANVLTF	TGTGCCAGCAATTTCCTGGGCTCTGGGGCCAACGTCCTGACTTTC
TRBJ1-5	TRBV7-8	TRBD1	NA	CASSLWSVRGLNQPQHF	TGTGCCAGCAGCTTATGGTCGGTCAGGGGGCTCAATCAGCCCCAGCATTTT
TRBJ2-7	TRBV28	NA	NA	CASSLEMSYEQYF	TGTGCCAGCAGTTTAGAGATGTCCTACGAGCAGTACTTC
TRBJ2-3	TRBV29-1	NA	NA	CSVPGRRTDTQYF	TGCAGCGTCCCTGGGCGGCGCACAGATACGCAGTATTTT
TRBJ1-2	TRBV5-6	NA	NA	CASRQGWTNYGYTF	TGTGCCAGCAGGCAGGGATGGACTAACTATGGCTACACCTTC
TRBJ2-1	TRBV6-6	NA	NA	CASSYPDGAREQFF	TGTGCCAGCAGTTACCCCGACGGAGCGCGTGAGCAGTTCTTC
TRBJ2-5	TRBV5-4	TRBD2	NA	CASSLGGSGGETQYF	TGTGCCAGCAGCTTGGGTGGCAGCGGGGGGGAGACCCAGTACTTC
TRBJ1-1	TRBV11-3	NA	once	CASSLGLNTEAFF	TGTGCCAGCAGCTTAGGGCTTAACACTGAAGCTTTCTTT
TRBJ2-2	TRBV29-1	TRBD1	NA	CSVEAGTGGDGELFF	TGCAGCGTTGAAGCCGGGACAGGGGGGGACGGGGAGCTGTTTTTT
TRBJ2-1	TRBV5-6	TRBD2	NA	CASSTAGLGGNEQFF	TGTGCCAGCAGCACTGCGGGACTAGGGGGCAATGAGCAGTTCTTC
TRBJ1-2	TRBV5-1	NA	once	CASSMDGTSKLLLPRGYTF	TGCGCCAGCAGCATGGACGGGACTTCCAAGCTTCTCCTGCCGCGGGGCTACACCTTC
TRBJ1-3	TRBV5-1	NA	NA	CASSLVGTGNTIYF	TGCGCCAGCAGCTTGGTGGGAACTGGAAACACCATATATTTT